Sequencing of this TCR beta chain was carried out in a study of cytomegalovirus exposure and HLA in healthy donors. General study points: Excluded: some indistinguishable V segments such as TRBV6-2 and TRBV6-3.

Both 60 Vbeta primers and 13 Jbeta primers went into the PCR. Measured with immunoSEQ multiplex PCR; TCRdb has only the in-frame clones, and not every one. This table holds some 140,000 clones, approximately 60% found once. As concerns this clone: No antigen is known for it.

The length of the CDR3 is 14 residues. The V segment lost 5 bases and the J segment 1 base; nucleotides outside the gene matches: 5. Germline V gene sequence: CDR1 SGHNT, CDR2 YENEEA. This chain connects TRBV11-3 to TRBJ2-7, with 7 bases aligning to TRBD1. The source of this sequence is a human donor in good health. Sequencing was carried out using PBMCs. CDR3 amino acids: CASSLPGQSYEQYF. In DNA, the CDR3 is TGTGCCAGCAGCCTCCCGGGACAGTCCTACGAGCAGTACTTC.